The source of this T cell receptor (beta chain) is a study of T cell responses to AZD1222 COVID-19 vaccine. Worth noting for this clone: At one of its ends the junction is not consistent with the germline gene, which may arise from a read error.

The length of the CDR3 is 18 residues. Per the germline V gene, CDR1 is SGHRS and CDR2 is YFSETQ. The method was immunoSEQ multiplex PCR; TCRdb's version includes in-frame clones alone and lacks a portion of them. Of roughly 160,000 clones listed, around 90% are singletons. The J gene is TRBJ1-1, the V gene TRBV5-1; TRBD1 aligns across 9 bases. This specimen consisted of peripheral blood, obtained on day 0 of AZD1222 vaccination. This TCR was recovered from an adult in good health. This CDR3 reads CASSLAGTGSGANAEAFF. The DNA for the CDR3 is TGCGCCAGCAGCTTGGCCGGGACAGGGTCGGGGGCGAACGCTGAAGCTTTCTTT.